Sequencing of this T cell receptor (beta chain) was carried out in a study of glioma-infiltrating T cells. Germline V gene sequence: CDR1 ENHRY, CDR2 SYGVKD. The CDR3 has 14 amino acids. This clonotype was seen more than once but under ten times. An end of the junction does not agree with germline; a read error may underlie this. The iRepertoire nested amplicon-rescue multiplex PCR amplified TCR alpha and beta CDR3s from RNA. MiXCR, run by TCRdb on the multiplex PCR reads, gives a single entry per CDR3 protein. Of around 190,000 distinct CDR3 sequences detected, about 47% appear once; the ten largest clones hold 5.2%.

The chain carries TRBV10-3 and TRBJ2-1; D may be TRBD1 (6 bases). Sequencing was carried out using glioma tissue, nonneoplastic brain tissue, or PBMCs (not recorded which). This clonotype was sampled from a human donor with low-grade glioma or glioblastoma, undergoing nonglioma brain surgery, or in good health (not recorded which). CDR3 region: CAISEGRGGNGQFF. For the CDR3, the DNA is TGTGCCATCAGTGAGGGCAGGGGTGGAAATGGGCAGTTCTTC.